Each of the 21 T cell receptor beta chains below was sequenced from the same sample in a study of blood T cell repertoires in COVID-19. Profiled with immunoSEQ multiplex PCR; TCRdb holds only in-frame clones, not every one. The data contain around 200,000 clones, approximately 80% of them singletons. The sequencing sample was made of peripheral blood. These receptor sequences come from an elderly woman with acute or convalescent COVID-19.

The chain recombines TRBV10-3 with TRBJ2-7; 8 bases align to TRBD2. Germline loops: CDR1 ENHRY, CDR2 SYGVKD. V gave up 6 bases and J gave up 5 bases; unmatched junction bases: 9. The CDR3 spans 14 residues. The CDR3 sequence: CAISPGLESNEQYF. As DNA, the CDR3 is TGTGCCATCAGCCCGGGACTAGAGTCGAACGAGCAGTACTTC.

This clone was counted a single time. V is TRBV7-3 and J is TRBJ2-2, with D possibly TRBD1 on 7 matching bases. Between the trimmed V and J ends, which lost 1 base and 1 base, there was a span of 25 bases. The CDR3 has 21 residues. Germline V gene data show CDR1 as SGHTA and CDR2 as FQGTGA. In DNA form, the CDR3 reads TGTGCCAGCAGCTTAATCCGGAGGGGGCGCGAATCCGGCTGGAACACCGGGGAGCTGTTTTTT. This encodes CASSLIRRGRESGWNTGELFF.

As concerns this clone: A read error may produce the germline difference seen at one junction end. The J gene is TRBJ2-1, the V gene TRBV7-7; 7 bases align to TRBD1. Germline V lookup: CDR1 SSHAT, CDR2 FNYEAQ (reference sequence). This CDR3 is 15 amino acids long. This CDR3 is CASSEQGSSYNEQFF. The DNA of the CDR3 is TGTGCTAGCAGCGAACAGGGGTCCTCCTACAATGAGCAGTTCTTC.

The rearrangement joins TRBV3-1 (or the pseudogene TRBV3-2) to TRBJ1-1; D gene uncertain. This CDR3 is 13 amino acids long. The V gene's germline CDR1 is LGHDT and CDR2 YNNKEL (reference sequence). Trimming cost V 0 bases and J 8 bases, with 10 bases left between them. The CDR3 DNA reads TGTGCCAGCAGCCAAGATGTGGCAGTCGAAGCTTTCTTT. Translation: CASSQDVAVEAFF.

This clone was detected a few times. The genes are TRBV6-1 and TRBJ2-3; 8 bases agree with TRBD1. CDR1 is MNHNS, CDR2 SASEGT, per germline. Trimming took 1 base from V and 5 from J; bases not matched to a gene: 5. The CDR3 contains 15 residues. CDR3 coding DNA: TGTGCCAGCAGTGAAGGGACAGGGAGGCGAGATACGCAGTATTTT. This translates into CASSEGTGRRDTQYF.

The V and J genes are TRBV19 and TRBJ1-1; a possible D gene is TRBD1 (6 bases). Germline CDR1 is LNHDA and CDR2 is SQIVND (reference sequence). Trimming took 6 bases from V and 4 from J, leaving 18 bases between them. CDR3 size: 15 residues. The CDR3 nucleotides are TGTGCCAGTAGGATACAGGGAAGTCAGGCCACTGAAGCTTTCTTT. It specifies CASRIQGSQATEAFF.

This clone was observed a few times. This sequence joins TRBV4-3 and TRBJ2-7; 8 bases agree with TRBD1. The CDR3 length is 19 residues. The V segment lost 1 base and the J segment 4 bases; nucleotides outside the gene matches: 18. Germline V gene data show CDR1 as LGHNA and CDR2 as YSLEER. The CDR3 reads CASSQVPPRQGNLWYEQYF. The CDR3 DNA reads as TGCGCCAGCAGCCAAGTCCCCCCACGACAGGGGAATTTATGGTACGAGCAGTACTTC.

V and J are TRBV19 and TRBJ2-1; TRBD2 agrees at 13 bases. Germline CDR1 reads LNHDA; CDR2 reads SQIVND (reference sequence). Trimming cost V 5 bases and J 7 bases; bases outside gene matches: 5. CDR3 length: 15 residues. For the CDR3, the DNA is TGTGCCAGTAGTTTATGGACTAGCGGGAGAAATGAGCAGTTCTTC. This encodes CASSLWTSGRNEQFF.

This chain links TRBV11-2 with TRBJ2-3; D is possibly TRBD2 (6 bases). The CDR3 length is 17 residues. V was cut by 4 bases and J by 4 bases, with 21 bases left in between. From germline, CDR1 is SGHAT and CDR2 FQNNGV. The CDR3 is CASSSVGEWGDPDTQYF. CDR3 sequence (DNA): TGTGCCAGCAGCTCCGTGGGGGAATGGGGGGACCCAGATACGCAGTATTTT.

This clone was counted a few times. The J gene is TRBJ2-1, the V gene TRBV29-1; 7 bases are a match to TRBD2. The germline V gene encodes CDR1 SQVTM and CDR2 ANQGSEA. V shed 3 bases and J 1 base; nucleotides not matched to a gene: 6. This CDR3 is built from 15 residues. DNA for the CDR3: TGCAGCGTTGACCAAAGCGGGGAGTCCTACAATGAGCAGTTCTTC. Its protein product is CSVDQSGESYNEQFF.

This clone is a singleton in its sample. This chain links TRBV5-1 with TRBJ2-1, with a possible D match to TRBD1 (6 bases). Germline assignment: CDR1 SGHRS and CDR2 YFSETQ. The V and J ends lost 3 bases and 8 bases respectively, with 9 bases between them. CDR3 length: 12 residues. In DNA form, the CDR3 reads TGCGCCAGCAGCTCTAACAGGGATGAGCAGTTCTTC. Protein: CASSSNRDEQFF.

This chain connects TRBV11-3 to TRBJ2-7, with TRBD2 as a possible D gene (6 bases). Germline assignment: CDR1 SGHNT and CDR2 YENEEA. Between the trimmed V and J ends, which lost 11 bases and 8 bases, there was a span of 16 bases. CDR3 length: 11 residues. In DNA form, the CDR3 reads TGTGCCTCCCTAGCGCGGGTCAAGCAGTACTTC. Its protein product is CASLARVKQYF.

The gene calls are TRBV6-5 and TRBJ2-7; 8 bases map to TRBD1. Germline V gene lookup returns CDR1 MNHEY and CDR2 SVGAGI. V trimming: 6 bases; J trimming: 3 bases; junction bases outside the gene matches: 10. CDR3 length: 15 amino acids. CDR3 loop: CASSSTGGVYYEQYF. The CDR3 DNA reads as TGTGCCAGCAGCTCTACAGGGGGAGTTTACTACGAGCAGTACTTC.

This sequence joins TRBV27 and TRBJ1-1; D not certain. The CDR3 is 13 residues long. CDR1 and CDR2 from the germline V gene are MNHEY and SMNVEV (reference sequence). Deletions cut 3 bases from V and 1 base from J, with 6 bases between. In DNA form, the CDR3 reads TGTGCCAGCAGTTTTGGCGGGAACACTGAAGCTTTCTTT. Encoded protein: CASSFGGNTEAFF.

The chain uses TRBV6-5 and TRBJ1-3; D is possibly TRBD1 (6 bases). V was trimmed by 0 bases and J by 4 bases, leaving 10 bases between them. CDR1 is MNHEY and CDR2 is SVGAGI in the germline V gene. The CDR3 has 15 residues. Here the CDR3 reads CASSYSNREGNTIYF. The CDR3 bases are TGTGCCAGCAGTTACTCGAACAGGGAGGGAAACACCATATATTTT.

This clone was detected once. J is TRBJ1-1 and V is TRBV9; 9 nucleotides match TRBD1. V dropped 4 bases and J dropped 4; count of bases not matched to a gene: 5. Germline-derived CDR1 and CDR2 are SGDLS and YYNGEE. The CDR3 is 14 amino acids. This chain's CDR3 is CASSRTTGGTEAFF. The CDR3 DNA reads TGTGCCAGCAGCCGAACGACAGGGGGCACTGAAGCTTTCTTT.

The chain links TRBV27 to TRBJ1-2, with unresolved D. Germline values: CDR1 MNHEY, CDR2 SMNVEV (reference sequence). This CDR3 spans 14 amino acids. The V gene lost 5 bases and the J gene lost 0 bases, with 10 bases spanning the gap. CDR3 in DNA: TGTGCCAGCAGTACTATCGGGGCTAACTATGGCTACACCTTC. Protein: CASSTIGANYGYTF.

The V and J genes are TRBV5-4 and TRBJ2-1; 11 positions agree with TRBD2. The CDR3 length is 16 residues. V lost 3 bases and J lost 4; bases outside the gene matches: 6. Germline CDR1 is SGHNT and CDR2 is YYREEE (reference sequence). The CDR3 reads CASSSGTSGVYNEQFF. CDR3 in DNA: TGTGCCAGCAGCTCGGGGACTAGCGGAGTATACAATGAGCAGTTCTTC.

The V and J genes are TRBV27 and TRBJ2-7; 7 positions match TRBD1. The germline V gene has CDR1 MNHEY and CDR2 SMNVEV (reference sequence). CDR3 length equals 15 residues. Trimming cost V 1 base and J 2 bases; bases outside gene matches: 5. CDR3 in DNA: TGTGCCAGCAGTTTATTAGGGACAGATCCCTACGAGCAGTACTTC. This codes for CASSLLGTDPYEQYF.

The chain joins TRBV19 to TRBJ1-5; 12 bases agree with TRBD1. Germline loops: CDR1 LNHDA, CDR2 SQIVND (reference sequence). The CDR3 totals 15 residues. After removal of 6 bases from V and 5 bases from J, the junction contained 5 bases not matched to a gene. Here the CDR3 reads CASSGTGGAYQPQHF. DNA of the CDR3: TGTGCCAGTAGCGGGACAGGGGGCGCGTATCAGCCCCAGCATTTT.

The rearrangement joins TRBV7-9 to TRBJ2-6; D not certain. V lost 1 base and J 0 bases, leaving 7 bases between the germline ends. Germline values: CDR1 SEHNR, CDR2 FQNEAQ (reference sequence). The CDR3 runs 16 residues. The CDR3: CASSLDGFSGANVLTF. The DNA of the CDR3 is TGTGCCAGCAGCTTAGACGGTTTCTCTGGGGCCAACGTCCTGACTTTC. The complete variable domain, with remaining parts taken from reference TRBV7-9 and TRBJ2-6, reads DTGVSQNPRHKITKRGQNVTFRCDPISEHNRLYWYRQTLGQGPEFLTYFQNEAQLEKSRLLSDRFSAERPKGSFSTLEIQRTEQGDSAMYLCASSLDGFSGANVLTFGAGSRLTVL.